Described below is a single T cell receptor beta chain sequence and its context. As yet, its antigen is unknown. The data derive from a study of shared clonotypes between healthy human individuals. General study results and limits: Naive subsets generally had larger estimated richness than memory subsets.

The CDR3 consists of 15 residues. Per the germline V gene, CDR1 is SGDLS and CDR2 is YYNGEE. Trimming took 4 bases from V and 2 from J; bases not matched to a gene: 8. Positive CCR7 selection of CD45RO-negative cells yielded the naive CD8 cells, and terminally differentiated effector memory CD45RA+ cells were excluded. Using immunoSEQ multiplex PCR, the repertoire was profiled, and TCRdb retains in-frame clones only, with some absent. The table records about 2.1 million clones, about 92% of them present only once. Input material: naive CD8+ T cells from PBMCs. The sequence was obtained from a man in his late teens or twenties in good health. Some clones in this sample may be carry-over from other donors' samples. The gene calls are TRBV9 and TRBJ2-5, with TRBD1 matching 7 bases. The CDR3 spells CASSPAGTAQETQYF. The DNA of the CDR3 is TGTGCCAGCAGCCCCGCCGGGACAGCTCAAGAGACCCAGTACTTC.